The 21 T cell receptor beta chains below all came from one sample that was sequenced in a study of T-cell memory formation after mild COVID-19. TCRdb reprocessed the 5' RACE reads via MiXCR and lists one record per CDR3 protein. Seen here are about 310,000 distinct CDR3 sequences, roughly 15% observed once, and the top ten hold roughly 22%. Sequencing was carried out using PBMCs or a T cell subset sorted from them (not recorded which). All receptors derive from a young man who had mild COVID-19 (a few samples of this study predate the infection). Cell type and time point are not known.

This clonotype appeared a few times. The chain uses TRBV5-1 and TRBJ2-7, with 8 bases matching TRBD1. This CDR3 is 15 amino acids long. Germline V gene lookup returns CDR1 SGHRS and CDR2 YFSETQ. The junction had 2 bases not matched to a gene; V was cut back by 0 bases and J by 0 bases. The CDR3 region is CASSLGQGFSYEQYF. DNA of the CDR3: TGCGCCAGCAGCTTGGGACAGGGGTTCTCCTACGAGCAGTACTTC.

This chain links TRBV5-5 with TRBJ2-3; D gene ambiguous. Deletions cut 4 bases from V and 10 bases from J, with 13 bases between. Germline V gene sequence: CDR1 SGHKS, CDR2 YYEKEE (reference sequence). The CDR3 has 12 residues. CDR3 sequence (DNA): TGTGCCAGCAGCCTAGACTTAGTGTCGCAGTATTTT. It yields the protein CASSLDLVSQYF.

The rearrangement uses TRBV12-3 or TRBV12-4 and TRBJ1-2; D is unresolved. The CDR3 is made up of 12 amino acids. Trimming cost V 5 bases and J 7 bases, with 11 bases left between them. CDR3 sequence: CASSRSFGGYTF. The CDR3 DNA follows: TGTGCCAGCAGTCGGTCCTTTGGTGGCTACACCTTC.

This clonotype was recorded at least ten times. This chain joins TRBV28 and TRBJ2-6; D uncertain. The CDR3 contains 14 residues. Germline values: CDR1 MDHEN, CDR2 SYDVKM. Deletions cut 6 bases from V and 0 bases from J, with 6 bases between. CDR3 amino acids: CASSGYSGANVLTF. For the CDR3, the DNA is TGTGCCAGCAGCGGTTACTCTGGGGCCAACGTCCTGACTTTC. Filled out from reference TRBV28 and TRBJ2-6, the complete variable domain reads DVKVTQSSRYLVKRTGEKVFLECVQDMDHENMFWYRQDPGLGLRLIYFSYDVKMKEKGDIPEGYSVSREKKERFSLILESASTNQTSMYLCASSGYSGANVLTFGAGSRLTVL.

The chain recombines TRBV6-5 with TRBJ1-1; the D is unclear. V was clipped by 8 bases and J by 2 bases, with 9 bases between them. The CDR3 is made up of 12 amino acids. Germline CDR1 MNHEY, CDR2 SVGAGI. The CDR3 DNA sequence: TGTGCCAGCGACCTTCTTAACACTGAAGCTTTCTTT. Its translation: CASDLLNTEAFF.

This clonotype showed up many times. Here the CDR3 reads CASSYVSGPGNEQYV. In DNA form, the CDR3 reads TGCGCCAGCAGCTATGTATCCGGGCCTGGGAACGAGCAGTACGTC. The chain carries TRBV5-1 and TRBJ2-7; D is uncertain. CDR1 is SGHRS, CDR2 YFSETQ, per germline. CDR3 size: 15 residues. Trimming cost V 3 bases and J 5 bases, with 18 bases left between them.

The rearrangement links TRBV11-2 to TRBJ1-1, with 7 bases matching TRBD1. The V segment lost 8 bases and the J segment 4 bases; nucleotides outside the gene matches: 13. Germline V CDR1 and CDR2: SGHAT, FQNNGV. This CDR3 contains 15 residues. CDR3 nucleotide sequence: TGTGCCAGCGTCTTTACCTCGCAGGGGGGCACTGAAGCTTTCTTT. It translates to CASVFTSQGGTEAFF.

The chain couples TRBV4-3 to TRBJ1-4, with a tentative D call TRBD1 (5 bases). This CDR3 has 15 amino acids. The ends were cut back, 0 bases at V and 8 bases at J, with 13 bases in the middle. Germline CDR1 is LGHNA and CDR2 is YSLEER. CDR3 DNA sequence: TGCGCCAGCAGCCAAGATCGGGGGAATCGCGAAAAACTGTTTTTT. It is translated as CASSQDRGNREKLFF.

In this sample, this clonotype turned up a few times. The genes are TRBV4-2 and TRBJ1-2; D gene unclear. Germline-derived CDR1 and CDR2 are LGHNA and YNFKEQ. V was clipped by 0 bases and J by 1 base, with 6 bases between them. This CDR3 has 14 residues. DNA of the CDR3: TGTGCCAGCAGCCAAGATGGCAGTAACTATGGCTACACCTTC. Amino acid sequence: CASSQDGSNYGYTF.

This clonotype was seen more than once but under ten times. V usage is TRBV30 and J usage is TRBJ2-3; D remains ambiguous. Germline-derived CDR1 and CDR2 are GTSNPN and SVGIG (reference sequence). The CDR3 loop spans 13 amino acids. CDR3 DNA: TGTGCTGAAAGAAAAACTAGCACAGATACGCAGTATTTT. As protein: CAERKTSTDTQYF. The whole variable domain, filled in from reference TRBV30 and TRBJ2-3, reads SQTIHQWPATLVQPVGSPLSLECTVEGTSNPNLYWYRQAAGRGLQLLFYSVGIGQISSEVPQNLSASRPQDRQFILSSKKLLLSDSGFYLCAERKTSTDTQYFGPGTRLTVL.

CDR3 sequence reads: CASSEYTGTYEQYV. The CDR3 DNA is TGTGCCAGCAGTGAATATACAGGGACCTACGAGCAGTACGTC. The chain uses TRBV25-1 and TRBJ2-7, with a possible D match to TRBD1 (6 bases). This CDR3 is 14 amino acids long. V was trimmed by 0 bases and J by 2 bases, leaving 8 bases between them. Germline loops: CDR1 MGHDK, CDR2 SYGVNS.

This clonotype has ten or more counts. The chain combines TRBV4-1 with TRBJ2-1; no clear D. Germline V gene lookup returns CDR1 MGHRA and CDR2 YSYEKL. The V end was cut by 0 bases, the J end by 9 bases, with 6 bases between. The CDR3 contains 12 residues. The CDR3 loop reads CASSQDRREQFF. As DNA, the CDR3 is TGCGCCAGCAGCCAAGATCGTCGTGAGCAGTTCTTC.

In its sample, this clonotype was seen a few times. J is TRBJ2-7 and V is TRBV3-1; 9 positions match TRBD1. Trimming took 4 bases from V and 6 from J; bases not matched to a gene: 16. The V gene's germline CDR1 is LGHDT and CDR2 YNNKEL (reference sequence). The CDR3 runs to 17 residues. CDR3 amino acids: CASSPRAGTGIFGEQYV. The CDR3, as DNA: TGTGCCAGCAGCCCGAGGGCCGGGACAGGGATCTTCGGCGAGCAGTACGTC.

This clonotype has ten or more counts. The rearrangement uses TRBV7-2 and TRBJ2-3; D ambiguous. The germline V gene has CDR1 SGHTA and CDR2 FQGNSA. The CDR3 is 13 amino acids. Trimming stripped 2 bases from V and 4 bases from J, with 7 bases between. The DNA of the CDR3 is TGTGCCAGCAGCTTACCCGGCTCAGATACGCAGTATTTT. Amino acids: CASSLPGSDTQYF.

This clonotype was detected a few times. V usage is TRBV20-1 and J usage is TRBJ2-2; D is ambiguous. The CDR3 runs to 13 residues. The germline V gene encodes CDR1 DFQATT and CDR2 SNEGSKA (reference sequence). V was pared by 3 bases and J by 8 bases, with 13 bases between. The DNA of the CDR3 is TGCAGTGCTAGGCAAGGCACAGCAGGGGAGCTGTTTTTT. Its protein product is CSARQGTAGELFF.

This clonotype was observed a handful of times. The V gene is TRBV20-1, the J gene TRBJ2-2; 14 bases match TRBD2. V lost 0 bases to trimming and J lost 0 bases; unmatched junction nucleotides: 6. Germline-derived CDR1 and CDR2 are DFQATT and SNEGSKA (reference sequence). This CDR3 has 19 residues. The CDR3 loop is CSARDWTSGGTTNTGELFF. CDR3 coding DNA: TGCAGTGCTAGAGATTGGACTAGCGGGGGGACAACGAACACCGGGGAGCTGTTTTTT.

This chain uses TRBV20-1 with TRBJ2-3; D not certain. From germline, CDR1 is DFQATT and CDR2 SNEGSKA (reference sequence). The CDR3 loop spans 12 amino acids. Trimming pared 1 base from V and 4 bases from J, leaving 6 bases between. The CDR3 sequence: CSARAGADTQYF. The CDR3 nucleotides read TGCAGTGCTAGAGCGGGTGCAGATACGCAGTATTTT.

This chain uses TRBV3-1 with TRBJ1-3; D is uncertain. This CDR3 spans 15 amino acids. The V end was cut by 3 bases, the J end by 2 bases, with 11 bases between. In germline, CDR1 is LGHDT, CDR2 YNNKEL (reference sequence). The CDR3 bases are TGTGCCAGCAGCCAGACTGTACATACTGGAAACACCATATATTTT. The encoded protein is CASSQTVHTGNTIYF.

The V gene is TRBV5-1, the J gene TRBJ2-7; 8 nucleotides match TRBD1. V was clipped by 0 bases and J by 5 bases; unmatched bases: 10. The CDR3 loop spans 16 amino acids. CDR1 is SGHRS and CDR2 is YFSETQ in the germline V gene. The DNA for the CDR3 is TGCGCCAGCAGCTTGGAATTAGGGACAGGTGAAGACGAGCAGTACTTC. Translated, it gives CASSLELGTGEDEQYF.

This clonotype was seen a handful of times. The gene calls are TRBV7-9 and TRBJ2-1; tentative D call: TRBD1 (7 bases). V was clipped by 1 base and J by 4 bases, with 14 bases between them. This CDR3 contains 16 residues. CDR1 SEHNR and CDR2 FQNEAQ come from the germline V gene (reference sequence). This CDR3 reads CASSLGRDRAYNEQFF. DNA for the CDR3: TGTGCCAGCAGCTTAGGGCGGGACAGAGCTTACAATGAGCAGTTCTTC.

In its sample, this clonotype was seen a few times. The gene calls are TRBV4-1 and TRBJ1-3; TRBD1 might be the D (6 bases). The CDR3 has 16 amino acids. Per the germline V gene, CDR1 is MGHRA and CDR2 is YSYEKL. V lost 3 bases and J lost 0, with 12 bases in between. The CDR3 reads CASSQSGQISGNTIYF. The CDR3 nucleotides are TGCGCCAGCAGCCAGTCGGGACAAATCTCTGGAAACACCATATATTTT.